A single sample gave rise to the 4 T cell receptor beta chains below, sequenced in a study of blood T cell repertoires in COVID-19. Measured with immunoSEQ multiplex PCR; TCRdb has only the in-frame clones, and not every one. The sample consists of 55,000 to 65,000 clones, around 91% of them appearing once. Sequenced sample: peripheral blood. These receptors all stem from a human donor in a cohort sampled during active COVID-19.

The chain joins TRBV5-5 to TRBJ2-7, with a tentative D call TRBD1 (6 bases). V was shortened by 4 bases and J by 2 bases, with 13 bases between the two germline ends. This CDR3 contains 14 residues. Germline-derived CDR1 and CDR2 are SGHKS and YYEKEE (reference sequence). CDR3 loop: CASSVQGSTYEQYF. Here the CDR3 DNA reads TGTGCCAGCAGCGTACAGGGTTCCACCTACGAGCAGTACTTC.

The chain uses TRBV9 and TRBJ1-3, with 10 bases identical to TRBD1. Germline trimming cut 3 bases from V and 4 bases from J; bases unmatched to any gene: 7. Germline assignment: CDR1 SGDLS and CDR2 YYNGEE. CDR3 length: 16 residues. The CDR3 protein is CASSGRQGAPGNTIYF. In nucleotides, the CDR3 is TGTGCCAGCAGCGGGAGACAGGGGGCGCCCGGAAACACCATATATTTT.

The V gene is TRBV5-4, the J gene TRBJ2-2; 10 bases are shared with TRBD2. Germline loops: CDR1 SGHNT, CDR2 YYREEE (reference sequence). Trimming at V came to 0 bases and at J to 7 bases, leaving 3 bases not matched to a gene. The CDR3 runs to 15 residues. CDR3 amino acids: CASSLGTSGIGELFF. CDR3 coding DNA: TGTGCCAGCAGCTTGGGGACTAGCGGTATCGGGGAGCTGTTTTTT.

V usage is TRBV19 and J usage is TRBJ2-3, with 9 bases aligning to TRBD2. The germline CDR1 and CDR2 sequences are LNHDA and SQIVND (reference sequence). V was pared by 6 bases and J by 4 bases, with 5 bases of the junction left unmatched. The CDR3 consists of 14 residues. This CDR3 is CASSPSGKADTQYF. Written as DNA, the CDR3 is TGTGCCAGTAGCCCTAGCGGGAAGGCAGATACGCAGTATTTT.